This T cell receptor (beta chain) derives from a study of blood T cell repertoires in COVID-19. About the research overall: Acute-phase and convalescent COVID-19 samples originated in the United States, Italy and Spain. In each case, the material was cDNA or gDNA derived from T cells, B-cell-depleted T cells, or PBMCs.

CDR3 length equals 15 residues. CDR1 and CDR2 (germline): LNHNV, YYDKDF (reference sequence). V lost 4 bases, J lost 7 bases, and 9 bases stayed unmatched. Study processing details: Amplifying reference gene primers gave estimates of nucleated cell counts. Clones were read by immunoSEQ multiplex PCR, and TCRdb kept only the in-frame ones, dropping some. V, J and clone size derive from that table, while D and trimming were established from the DNA sequence. The table has roughly 100,000 clones, 70% to 80% seen once. The sequence was obtained from a human donor with acute or convalescent COVID-19. The donor label of this sample is uncertain. Sequencing input: peripheral blood. This chain connects TRBV15 to TRBJ1-1, with 10 bases lining up with TRBD1. The CDR3 loop reads CATSNLDRGPVEAFF. The CDR3 coding sequence is TGTGCCACCAGCAACCTCGACAGGGGGCCGGTTGAAGCTTTCTTT.